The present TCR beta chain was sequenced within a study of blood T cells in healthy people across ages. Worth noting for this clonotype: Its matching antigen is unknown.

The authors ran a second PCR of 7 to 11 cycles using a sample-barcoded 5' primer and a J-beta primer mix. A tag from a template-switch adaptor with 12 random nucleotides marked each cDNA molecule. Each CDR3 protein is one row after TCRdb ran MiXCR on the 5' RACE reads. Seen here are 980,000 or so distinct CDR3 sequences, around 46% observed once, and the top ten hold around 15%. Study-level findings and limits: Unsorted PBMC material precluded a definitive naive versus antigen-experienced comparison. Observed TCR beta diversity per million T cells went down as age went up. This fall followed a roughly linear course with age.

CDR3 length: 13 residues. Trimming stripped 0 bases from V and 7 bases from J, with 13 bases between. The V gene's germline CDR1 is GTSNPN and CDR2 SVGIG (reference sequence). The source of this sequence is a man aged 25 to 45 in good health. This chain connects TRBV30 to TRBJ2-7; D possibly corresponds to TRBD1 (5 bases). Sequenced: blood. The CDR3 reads CAWSVHRGNEQYF. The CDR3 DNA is TGTGCCTGGAGTGTCCATAGGGGAAATGAGCAGTACTTC. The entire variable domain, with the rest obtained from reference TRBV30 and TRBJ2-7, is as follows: SQTIHQWPATLVQPVGSPLSLECTVEGTSNPNLYWYRQAAGRGLQLLFYSVGIGQISSEVPQNLSASRPQDRQFILSSKKLLLSDSGFYLCAWSVHRGNEQYFGPGTRLTVT.